In this sample, the clone carrying this TCR beta chain turned up many times. Primed by a sample-barcoded 5' primer and a J-beta primer mix, a second PCR proceeded for about 6 to 12 cycles. One entry per CDR3 protein results from TCRdb running MiXCR on the 5' RACE reads. The sample includes hundreds of thousands of distinct CDR3 sequences, about 46% seen only once; the top ten take around a sixth. The V end lost 4 bases, the J end lost 4 bases, and 17 bases lay between the germline ends. This CDR3 has 17 amino acids. Germline V gene lookup returns CDR1 SGHTA and CDR2 FQGNSA. These data originate in a study of blood T cells in healthy people across ages.

Sequences were obtained from blood. The receptor comes from a man older than 75 in good health. The rearrangement joins TRBV7-2 to TRBJ1-6; possibly TRBD1 for D (5 bases). The CDR3 spells CASSYYSPGTYNSPLHF. The CDR3 nucleotides read TGTGCCAGCAGCTACTATTCCCCGGGGACTTATAATTCACCCCTCCACTTT.